This T cell receptor (beta chain) originates from a study of blood T cells in healthy people across ages. Alongside a J-beta primer mix, a sample-barcoded 5' primer served in a second PCR lasting about 7 to 12 cycles. Each CDR3 protein gets one entry after TCRdb re-called the 5' RACE reads with MiXCR. The sample has some 890,000 distinct CDR3 sequences; about 29% are singletons. A word on this clonotype: This clone may be a read error of a much larger clone one base away.

The CDR3 extends over 15 amino acids. The germline gives CDR1 SGHTA, CDR2 FQGNSA. J lost 2 bases, V lost 2 bases, and 2 bases had no gene match. The sample was also reused in another study, on T cells of mothers and their children. That investigation notes: The data showed no persistent microchimeric T cell clones.

The chain couples TRBV7-2 to TRBJ2-1; 8 bases map to TRBD1. The receptor comes from a woman in her 40s in good health. The sample consisted of blood. CDR3 bases: TGTACCAGCAGCTTAACGACAGGGGCCTACAATGAGCAGTTCTTC. Its translation is CTSSLTTGAYNEQFF.